The 27 T cell receptor beta chains reported below all come from one sample, sequenced in a study of technical replicates of blood from several donors. Here immunoSEQ multiplex PCR was the method, and the copy in TCRdb shows in-frame clones only, minus some. The sample contains around 84,000 clones, 95% to 98% of which appear only once. Sample: T cells isolated from PBMCs. All receptors come from a human donor in good health.

The CDR3 sequence: CASSSYYRVVYGYTF. In DNA, the CDR3 is TGTGCCAGCAGCTCTTACTACAGGGTTGTCTATGGCTACACCTTC. The chain joins TRBV11-2 to TRBJ1-2; a weak D match, TRBD1 (6 bases). Germline V gene lookup returns CDR1 SGHAT and CDR2 FQNNGV. The CDR3 length is 15 residues. Trimming stripped 4 bases from V and 4 bases from J, with 16 bases between.

The chain carries TRBV28 and TRBJ2-7; 8 bases fit TRBD1. This CDR3 has 17 amino acids. V lost 5 bases to trimming and J lost 6 bases; unmatched junction nucleotides: 18. Germline V gene lookup returns CDR1 MDHEN and CDR2 SYDVKM. The CDR3 coding sequence is TGTGCCAGCAGTCACACTCCCCCCGGACAGGGCAGAGGCGAGCAGTACTTC. As protein: CASSHTPPGQGRGEQYF.

The V gene is TRBV4-2, the J gene TRBJ2-3, with D perhaps matching TRBD2 (6 bases). Looked up from germline, CDR1 is LGHNA and CDR2 is YNFKEQ. The CDR3 runs 16 residues. V gave up 3 bases and J gave up 1 base, with 14 bases separating them. CDR3 sequence (DNA): TGTGCCAGCAGCCATTTGATTAGCGGAGGCACAGATACGCAGTATTTT. Its translation is CASSHLISGGTDTQYF.

V is TRBV18 and J is TRBJ2-1; 12 positions match TRBD2. The V gene's germline CDR1 is KGHSH and CDR2 LQKENI. Unmatched junction bases numbered 14, after V lost 5 bases and J lost 6 bases. CDR3 length: 18 residues. The CDR3 is CASSESPGTSGFSNEQFF. The DNA for the CDR3 is TGTGCCAGCTCAGAAAGCCCCGGGACTAGCGGGTTTAGCAATGAGCAGTTCTTC.

J is TRBJ2-1 and V is TRBV27; 15 nucleotides line up with TRBD2. After removal of 8 bases from V and 8 bases from J, the junction contained 10 bases not matched to a gene. CDR1 is MNHEY and CDR2 is SMNVEV in the germline V gene (reference sequence). The CDR3 has 16 residues. The CDR3 nucleotides read TGTGCCAGCGACAGACAGAGGACTAGCGGGAGGGATGAGCAGTTCTTC. Protein product: CASDRQRTSGRDEQFF.

This chain uses TRBV27 with TRBJ2-3; 8 nucleotides agree with TRBD1. The CDR3 is 13 amino acids. The V gene end was trimmed by 2 bases and the J gene end by 12 bases; junction bases not matched to a gene: 7. CDR1 is MNHEY and CDR2 is SMNVEV in the germline V gene (reference sequence). CDR3 residues: CASSLPDRDFQYF. The CDR3 nucleotides read TGTGCCAGCAGTTTACCGGACAGGGACTTTCAGTATTTT.

The sample holds one count of this clone. The chain uses TRBV6-1 and TRBJ2-2, with D possibly matching TRBD2 (6 bases). CDR1 and CDR2 from the germline V gene are MNHNS and SASEGT. The length of the CDR3 is 15 residues. Trimming removed 4 bases at V and 4 bases at J, with 13 bases between. The CDR3 coding sequence is TGTGCCAGCAGTGGACTAGTTTTTTCCACCGGGGAGCTGTTTTTT. Translating gives CASSGLVFSTGELFF.

V usage is TRBV27 and J usage is TRBJ1-4; no clear D gene. V lost 8 bases to trimming and J lost 7 bases, with 8 bases between them. CDR3 length: 11 amino acids. CDR1 is MNHEY and CDR2 is SMNVEV in the germline V gene (reference sequence). This CDR3 reads CASGRSEKLFF. CDR3 in DNA: TGTGCCAGCGGTAGGAGTGAAAAACTGTTTTTT.

The rearrangement joins TRBV7-9 to TRBJ1-2; 8 bases line up with TRBD1. V trimming: 4 bases; J trimming: 9 bases; junction bases outside the gene matches: 16. Germline CDR1 and CDR2: SEHNR and FQNEAQ (reference sequence). The CDR3 sequence is 16 residues long. The CDR3 loop reads CASSYGQGGPGMRYTF. CDR3 in DNA: TGTGCCAGCAGCTACGGACAGGGCGGGCCTGGGATGCGCTACACCTTC. Based on the CDR3 plus reference TRBV7-9 and TRBJ1-2, the full variable domain is DTGVSQNPRHKITKRGQNVTFRCDPISEHNRLYWYRQTLGQGPEFLTYFQNEAQLEKSRLLSDRFSAERPKGSFSTLEIQRTEQGDSAMYLCASSYGQGGPGMRYTFGSGTRLTVV.

The chain is built from TRBV6-5 and TRBJ1-4; D is unresolved. V dropped 1 base and J dropped 8 bases, with 11 bases sitting between them. Germline CDR1 is MNHEY and CDR2 is SVGAGI. CDR3 size: 14 residues. This CDR3 reads CASSYLRGGEKLFF. The CDR3 DNA sequence: TGTGCCAGCAGTTACTTGCGGGGAGGAGAAAAACTGTTTTTT.

The chain links TRBV19 to TRBJ1-1; 7 bases align to TRBD1. The V segment lost 5 bases and the J segment 5 bases; nucleotides outside the gene matches: 2. Looked up from germline, CDR1 is LNHDA and CDR2 is SQIVND (reference sequence). CDR3 length: 12 residues. The CDR3 coding sequence is TGTGCCAGTAGTTTACAGGGGACTGAAGCTTTCTTT. This gives the protein CASSLQGTEAFF.

This chain links TRBV5-1 with TRBJ2-2; 7 nucleotides agree with TRBD2. This CDR3 has 15 amino acids. Germline loops: CDR1 SGHRS, CDR2 YFSETQ. The V segment lost 0 bases and the J segment 4 bases; nucleotides outside the gene matches: 3. The CDR3 DNA is TGCGCCAGCAGCTTGGGGACGGGGGGCACCGGGGAGCTGTTTTTT. Amino acid sequence: CASSLGTGGTGELFF.

The rearrangement uses TRBV6-6 and TRBJ1-1; 11 nucleotides align to TRBD1. This CDR3 has 16 amino acids. Trimming at V came to 6 bases and at J to 5 bases, leaving 11 bases not matched to a gene. The germline gives CDR1 MNHNY, CDR2 SVGAGI (reference sequence). The CDR3 reads CASSDRGQGALTEAFF. As DNA, the CDR3 is TGTGCCAGCAGCGACCGAGGACAGGGGGCGCTTACTGAAGCTTTCTTT.

The chain joins TRBV14 to TRBJ1-1, with TRBD1 matching over 8 bases. V lost 4 bases to trimming and J lost 1 base; unmatched junction nucleotides: 5. Germline V gene data show CDR1 as SGHDN and CDR2 as FVKESK. The CDR3 contains 15 residues. CDR3 in amino acids: CASSPQGVQNTEAFF. For the CDR3, the DNA is TGTGCCAGCAGCCCACAGGGGGTTCAGAACACTGAAGCTTTCTTT.

CDR3 bases: TGTGCCAGCAGCTTATTTGGGACAGAGCAGTTCTTC. It codes for CASSLFGTEQFF. The gene calls are TRBV7-9 and TRBJ2-1; the D gene is possibly TRBD1 (6 bases). The V gene lost 2 bases and the J gene lost 10 bases, with 9 bases spanning the gap. The CDR3 contains 12 residues. Germline V gene sequence: CDR1 SEHNR, CDR2 FQNEAQ (reference sequence).

The V call is TRBV28, the J call TRBJ1-2, with 8 bases aligning to TRBD1. V was clipped by 5 bases and J by 5 bases; unmatched bases: 7. There are 14 residues in the CDR3. CDR1 MDHEN and CDR2 SYDVKM come from the germline V gene. For the CDR3, the DNA is TGTGCCAGCAGTCCGGACAGGGCCCTATATGGCTACACCTTC. Its translation: CASSPDRALYGYTF.

J is TRBJ2-1 and V is TRBV5-4; 9 nucleotides line up with TRBD2. This CDR3 comprises 16 residues. Germline trimming cut 1 base from V and 6 bases from J; bases unmatched to any gene: 8. The germline gives CDR1 SGHNT, CDR2 YYREEE (reference sequence). In DNA, the CDR3 is TGTGCCAGCAGCTTGAGGCTTGAACTAGCGGGCAATGAGCAGTTCTTC. This translates into CASSLRLELAGNEQFF. The variable domain in full, with the rest retrieved from reference TRBV5-4 and TRBJ2-1, is ETGVTQSPTHLIKTRGQQVTLRCSSQSGHNTVSWYQQALGQGPQFIFQYYREEENGRGNFPPRFSGLQFPNYSSELNVNALELDDSALYLCASSLRLELAGNEQFFGPGTRLTVL.

The CDR3 loop is CATSRADTGNYGYTF. The CDR3 nucleotides are TGTGCCACCAGCAGAGCTGATACAGGGAACTATGGCTACACCTTC. The chain carries TRBV15 and TRBJ1-2; D might be TRBD1 (6 bases). In germline, CDR1 is LNHNV, CDR2 YYDKDF (reference sequence). CDR3 length: 15 residues. V lost 1 base and J lost 2, with 11 bases in between.

The chain couples TRBV7-9 to TRBJ1-1; possible D gene TRBD1, 5 bases. The CDR3 sequence is 13 residues long. Trimming shortened V by 5 bases and J by 4 bases, and 11 bases separated the two germline ends. Germline CDR1 SEHNR, CDR2 FQNEAQ (reference sequence). The CDR3 region is CASSRTLPTEAFF. The CDR3 DNA reads TGTGCCAGCAGCCGGACACTTCCCACTGAAGCTTTCTTT.

The rearrangement joins TRBV15 to TRBJ1-2; D not certain. Germline loops: CDR1 LNHNV, CDR2 YYDKDF (reference sequence). The CDR3 is 15 residues long. V was clipped by 0 bases and J by 2 bases, with 10 bases between them. The CDR3 protein is CATSRDQAANYGYTF. CDR3 sequence (DNA): TGTGCCACCAGCAGAGATCAGGCAGCCAACTATGGCTACACCTTC.

This clone appeared once. The chain has TRBV19 and TRBJ1-3; weak D call: TRBD1 (5 bases). Germline loops: CDR1 LNHDA, CDR2 SQIVND (reference sequence). V lost 5 bases and J 0 bases, leaving 17 bases between the germline ends. The CDR3 covers 17 residues. The CDR3 sequence is CASSFGHRVSSGNTIYF. The DNA of the CDR3 is TGTGCCAGTAGTTTCGGACATCGTGTAAGCTCTGGAAACACCATATATTTT.

The chain links TRBV9 to TRBJ2-1; the match to TRBD2 covers 8 bases. Germline CDR1 and CDR2: SGDLS and YYNGEE. The CDR3 is 17 residues long. The ends lost 1 base at V and 4 bases at J; junction bases unmatched: 10. CDR3 in amino acids: CASSVLSSGSSYNEQFF. CDR3 sequence (DNA): TGTGCCAGCAGCGTACTTAGCAGCGGGAGTTCTTACAATGAGCAGTTCTTC.

The rearrangement joins TRBV19 to TRBJ1-1, with a weak D call TRBD1 (6 bases). The CDR3 has 15 residues. V was trimmed by 0 bases and J by 0 bases, leaving 8 bases between them. CDR1 is LNHDA and CDR2 is SQIVND in the germline V gene (reference sequence). CDR3 protein: CASSIDGGVNTEAFF. In nucleotides, the CDR3 is TGTGCCAGTAGTATAGATGGGGGCGTGAACACTGAAGCTTTCTTT. Full variable domain (outside the CDR3, taken from reference TRBV19 and TRBJ1-1): DGGITQSPKYLFRKEGQNVTLSCEQNLNHDAMYWYRQDPGQGLRLIYYSQIVNDFQKGDIAEGYSVSREKKESFPLTVTSAQKNPTAFYLCASSIDGGVNTEAFFGQGTRLTVV.

This clone was observed once. The chain has TRBV30 and TRBJ1-1; D is possibly TRBD1 (6 bases). Germline V gene data show CDR1 as GTSNPN and CDR2 as SVGIG (reference sequence). The germline V and J ends were trimmed by 5 bases and 0 bases, with 13 bases remaining between them. The CDR3 has 14 residues. The CDR3 region is CAWLDSTMNTEAFF. Written as DNA, the CDR3 is TGTGCCTGGTTGGACAGTACCATGAACACTGAAGCTTTCTTT.

V usage is TRBV5-1 and J usage is TRBJ2-3; D call uncertain. This CDR3 contains 14 residues. Between the trimmed V and J ends, which lost 0 bases and 5 bases, there was a span of 10 bases. CDR1 and CDR2 from the germline V gene are SGHRS and YFSETQ. Written as DNA, the CDR3 is TGCGCCAGCAGCTTGGCAAACCCAGGAGATACGCAGTATTTT. Protein: CASSLANPGDTQYF.

The genes are TRBV25-1 and TRBJ2-7, with D possibly being TRBD1 (6 bases). V gave up 3 bases and J gave up 9 bases, with 21 bases separating them. Germline lookup yields CDR1 MGHDK and CDR2 SYGVNS. The CDR3 length is 15 residues. CDR3 DNA sequence: TGTGCCAGCAGTGACCTTCTCGGTCCCCGGGACATGCAGTACTTC. It codes for CASSDLLGPRDMQYF.

The chain uses TRBV28 and TRBJ2-2; 8 bases agree with TRBD1. Germline V lookup: CDR1 MDHEN, CDR2 SYDVKM. The CDR3 sequence is 15 residues long. V dropped 6 bases and J dropped 3; count of bases not matched to a gene: 6. In DNA form, the CDR3 reads TGTGCCAGCAGCCTGGACAGGGTCGACACCGGGGAGCTGTTTTTT. This codes for CASSLDRVDTGELFF.